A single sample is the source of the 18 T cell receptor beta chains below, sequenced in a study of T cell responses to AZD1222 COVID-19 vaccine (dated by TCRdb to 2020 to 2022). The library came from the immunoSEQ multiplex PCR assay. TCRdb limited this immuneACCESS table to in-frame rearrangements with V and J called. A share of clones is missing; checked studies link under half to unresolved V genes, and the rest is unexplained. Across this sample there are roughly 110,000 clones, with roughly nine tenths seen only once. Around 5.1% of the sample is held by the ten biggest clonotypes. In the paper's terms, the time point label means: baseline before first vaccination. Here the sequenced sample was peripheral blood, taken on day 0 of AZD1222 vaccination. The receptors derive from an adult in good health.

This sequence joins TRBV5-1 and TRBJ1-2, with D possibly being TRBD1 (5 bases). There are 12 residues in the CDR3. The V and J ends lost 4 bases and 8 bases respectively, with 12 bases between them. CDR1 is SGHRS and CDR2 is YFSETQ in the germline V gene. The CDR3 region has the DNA TGCGCCAGCAGCCTGGAAGGGGAGGGCTACACCTTC. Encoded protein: CASSLEGEGYTF.

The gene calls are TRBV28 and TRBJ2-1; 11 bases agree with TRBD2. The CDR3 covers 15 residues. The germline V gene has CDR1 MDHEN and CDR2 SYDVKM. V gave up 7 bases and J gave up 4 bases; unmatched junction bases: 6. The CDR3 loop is CASTFGTSGYNEQFF. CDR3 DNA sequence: TGTGCCAGCACCTTTGGGACTAGCGGTTACAATGAGCAGTTCTTC.

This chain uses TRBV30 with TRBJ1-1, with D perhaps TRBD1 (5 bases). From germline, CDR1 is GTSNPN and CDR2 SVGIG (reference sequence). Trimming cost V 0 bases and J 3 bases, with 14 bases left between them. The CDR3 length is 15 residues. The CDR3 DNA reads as TGTGCCTGGAGTGTAATATTAGGGGCGGACACTGAAGCTTTCTTT. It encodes CAWSVILGADTEAFF.

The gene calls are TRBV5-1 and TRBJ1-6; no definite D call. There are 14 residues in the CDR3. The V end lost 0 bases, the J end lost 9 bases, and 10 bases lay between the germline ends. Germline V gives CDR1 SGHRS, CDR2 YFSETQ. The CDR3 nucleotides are TGCGCCAGCAGCTTGGGGCAGCGAGGTTCACCCCTCCACTTT. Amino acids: CASSLGQRGSPLHF.

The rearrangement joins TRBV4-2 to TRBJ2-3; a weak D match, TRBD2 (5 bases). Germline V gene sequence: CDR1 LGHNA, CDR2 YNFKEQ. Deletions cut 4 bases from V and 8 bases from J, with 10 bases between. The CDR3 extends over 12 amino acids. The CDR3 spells CASSPIEGTQYF. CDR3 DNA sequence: TGTGCCAGCAGCCCAATAGAGGGTACGCAGTATTTT.

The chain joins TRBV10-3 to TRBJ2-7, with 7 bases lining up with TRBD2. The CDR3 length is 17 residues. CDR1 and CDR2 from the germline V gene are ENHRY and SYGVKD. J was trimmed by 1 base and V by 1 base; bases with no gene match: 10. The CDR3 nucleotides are TGTGCCATCAGTGAGTTTGGGGGGGTTAGTGAATCCTACGAGCAGTACTTC. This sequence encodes CAISEFGGVSESYEQYF.

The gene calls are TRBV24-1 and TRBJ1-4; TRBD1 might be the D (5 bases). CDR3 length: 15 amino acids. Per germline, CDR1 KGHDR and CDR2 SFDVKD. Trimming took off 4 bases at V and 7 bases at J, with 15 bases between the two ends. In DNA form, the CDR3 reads TGTGCCACCAGTGACCAACAGGCTGGAACTGAAAAACTGTTTTTT. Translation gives CATSDQQAGTEKLFF.

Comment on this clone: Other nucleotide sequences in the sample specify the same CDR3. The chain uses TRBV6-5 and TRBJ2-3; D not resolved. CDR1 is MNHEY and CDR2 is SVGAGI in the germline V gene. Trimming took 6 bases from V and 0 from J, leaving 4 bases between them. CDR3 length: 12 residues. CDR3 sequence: CASSGSTDTQYF. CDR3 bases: TGTGCCAGCAGCGGAAGCACAGATACGCAGTATTTT.

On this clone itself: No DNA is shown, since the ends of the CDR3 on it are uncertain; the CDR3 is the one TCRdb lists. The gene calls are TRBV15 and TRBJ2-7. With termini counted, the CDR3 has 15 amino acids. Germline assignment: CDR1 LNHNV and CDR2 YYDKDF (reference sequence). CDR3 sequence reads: CATSRDLSGPYEQYF.

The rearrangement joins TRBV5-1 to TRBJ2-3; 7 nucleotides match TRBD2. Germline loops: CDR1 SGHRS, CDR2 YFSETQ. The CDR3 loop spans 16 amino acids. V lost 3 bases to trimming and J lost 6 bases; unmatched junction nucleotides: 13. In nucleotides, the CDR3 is TGCGCCAGCAGCTCCTTTAGCGGGTCCCTAGGGGATACGCAGTATTTT. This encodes CASSSFSGSLGDTQYF.

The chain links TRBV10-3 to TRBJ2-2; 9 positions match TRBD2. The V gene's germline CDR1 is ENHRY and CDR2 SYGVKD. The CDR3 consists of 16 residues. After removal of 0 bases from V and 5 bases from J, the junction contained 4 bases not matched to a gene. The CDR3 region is CAISESGSGRTGELFF. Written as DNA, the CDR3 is TGTGCCATCAGTGAGTCGGGTAGCGGGAGAACCGGGGAGCTGTTTTTT.

CDR3 nucleotides: TGTGCCAGCAGCTTTACGAACGGAGGAGGGGAGCTGTTTTTT. It specifies CASSFTNGGGELFF. This chain connects TRBV7-6 to TRBJ2-2; TRBD2 is a possible D gene (5 bases). Germline assignment: CDR1 SGHVS and CDR2 FNYEAQ. Trimming left V 3 bases short and J 8 bases short, with 13 bases between. The CDR3 loop spans 14 amino acids.

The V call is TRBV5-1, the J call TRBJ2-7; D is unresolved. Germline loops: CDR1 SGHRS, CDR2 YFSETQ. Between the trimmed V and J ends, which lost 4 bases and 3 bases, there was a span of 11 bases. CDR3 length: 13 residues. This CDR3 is CASSREPVYEQYF. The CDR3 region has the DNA TGCGCCAGCAGCCGAGAGCCCGTCTACGAGCAGTACTTC.

CDR3 nucleotides: TGTGCCAGCACCGAGGGACAGCTCAACTATGGCTACACCTTC. Protein sequence: CASTEGQLNYGYTF. V gene TRBV28 combines with J gene TRBJ1-2; 7 bases line up with TRBD1. The germline CDR1 and CDR2 sequences are MDHEN and SYDVKM. Germline trimming cut 7 bases from V and 2 bases from J; bases unmatched to any gene: 7. This CDR3 has 14 residues.

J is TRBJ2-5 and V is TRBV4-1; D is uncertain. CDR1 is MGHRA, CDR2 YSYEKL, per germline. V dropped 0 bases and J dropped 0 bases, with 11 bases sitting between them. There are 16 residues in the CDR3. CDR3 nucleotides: TGCGCCAGCAGCCAAGAAGCGTACCCGTACCAAGAGACCCAGTACTTC. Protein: CASSQEAYPYQETQYF.

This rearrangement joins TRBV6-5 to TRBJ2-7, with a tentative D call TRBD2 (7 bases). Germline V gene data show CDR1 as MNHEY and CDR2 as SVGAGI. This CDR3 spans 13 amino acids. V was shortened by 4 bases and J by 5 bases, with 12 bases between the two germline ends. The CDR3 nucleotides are TGTGCCAGCAGTTCAACCGGGGGGCACGAGCAGTACTTC. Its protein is CASSSTGGHEQYF.

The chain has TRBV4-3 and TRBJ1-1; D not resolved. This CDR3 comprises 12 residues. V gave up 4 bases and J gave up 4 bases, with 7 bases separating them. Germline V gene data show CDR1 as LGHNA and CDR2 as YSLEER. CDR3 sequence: CASSLGSTEAFF. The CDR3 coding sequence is TGCGCCAGCAGCCTCGGGAGCACTGAAGCTTTCTTT.

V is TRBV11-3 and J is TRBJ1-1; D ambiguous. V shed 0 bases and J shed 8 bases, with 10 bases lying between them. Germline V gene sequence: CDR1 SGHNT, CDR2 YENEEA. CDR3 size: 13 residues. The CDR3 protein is CASSLESGREAFF. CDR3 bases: TGTGCCAGCAGCTTAGAATCCGGACGCGAAGCTTTCTTT.